The present TCR beta chain was sequenced within a study of memory CD4+ T cells and cytomegalovirus serostatus. The V end lost 7 bases, the J end lost 3 bases, and 19 bases lay between the germline ends. The CDR3 loop spans 16 amino acids. Germline V gives CDR1 LNHDA, CDR2 SQIVND (reference sequence). As for this clone: No antigen is known for it.

The repertoire was sequenced with immunoSEQ multiplex PCR; TCRdb's copy has only in-frame clones and lacks some. The profile shows 50,000 or so clones, 70% to 80% of them singletons. The sort gate was single viable CD3+CD4+CD8-CD45RO+ cells for memory CD4+ T cells. After thawing, CD4+ T cells were positively selected. Study-level findings and limits: CD4+ memory repertoires contained 67 of 164 reported CMV TCRbeta sequences. Repertoires predicted CMV serostatus with median bootstrapped AUC of about 0.96. Suggested: most of the CMV-linked TCR signature lies in CD4+ memory cells.

This chain links TRBV19 with TRBJ1-5, with D perhaps TRBD1 (5 bases). The origin of this receptor is an adult in good health and CMV-seronegative. The sequencing input was memory CD4+ T cells from blood. CDR3 amino acids: CASKGGGFWDNQPQHF. DNA of the CDR3: TGTGCCAGTAAGGGCGGGGGTTTTTGGGACAATCAGCCCCAGCATTTT.